What follows describes a single T cell receptor beta chain. Its cognate antigen has yet to be identified. Base quality data are lacking; no much larger clone is found one base away. This sample stems from a study of blood T cell repertoires in COVID-19 (dated by TCRdb to 2018 to 2020). In terms of the full investigation: Samples covering the acute and convalescent phases of COVID-19 were provided by collaborators in the United States, Italy and Spain. Where available, HLA class I and class II types were obtained from metadata supplied by the sample provider rather than from assay-based typing. Subjects who had been exposed to COVID-19, were actively infected with it, or had recovered from it provided the deeply sampled blood TCRbeta repertoires that made up the dataset. Sample metadata almost always included a de-identified subject ID, COVID-19 status, age in years and sex. The repertoires were made available in a free public database intended to serve as a resource for research on the immune response to SARS-CoV-2. Samples were obtained from the ongoing ImmuneRACE study (first 160 participants) and from 1,000 to 1,500 subjects provided by 6 global collaborators. The prospective study material was composed of cDNA or gDNA derived from T cells, B-cell-depleted T cells, or PBMCs. General study outcomes and caveats: The amount of clinical and demographic metadata varied by source and participant and was provided uncurated.

TCRbeta CDR3 regions were amplified from genomic DNA using the immunoSEQ Assay, a bias-controlled multiplex PCR. In the paper's pipeline: The number of nucleated cells in each sample was estimated by amplification of reference gene primers within the assay. Sequence reads were collapsed and filtered to measure the absolute abundance of every unique TCRbeta CDR3 rearrangement. For each sample, productive Simpson clonality was calculated as the square root of Simpson's diversity index over productive rearrangements. TCRdb stores this immuneACCESS table with in-frame sequences only. Part of the clones is absent; in the studies checked, under half of the shortfall reflects unresolved V genes, and no reason is known for the rest. For V, J and clone size, that table is used; D and trimming come from the DNA. The sample yields roughly 18,000 clones; over 75% were counted once. More than 55% of the sample comes from the top ten.

There are 17 amino acids in the CDR3, from cysteine to phenylalanine inclusive. The kept DNA is CDR3 alone, 51 bases in frame from the first base. Looking up the germline V gene yields CDR1 SGHRS and CDR2 YFSETQ. Trimming takes 4 bases off V and 0 bases off J; junction bases not matched to a gene: 10. Each collaborating institution followed its own protocols to collect whole blood in K2EDTA tubes. Collaborator samples were shipped for TCRbeta analysis as frozen whole blood, isolated PBMCs, or DNA extracted from either sample type. Recombination linked TRBV5-1 to TRBJ1-1, with TRBD1 identical over 9 junction bases. This sequence originates from a man older than 75 with acute or convalescent COVID-19. Sequences were obtained from peripheral blood. At the DNA level, the sequence is TGCGCCAGCAGCGCGGCCGACAGGGGGTTGTTGAACACTGAAGCTTTCTTT. It codes for CASSAADRGLLNTEAFF.